This T cell receptor (beta chain) was profiled in a study of blood T cell repertoires in COVID-19 (TCRdb year 2020). The study in broad terms: Samples from collaborators originated in the United States, Italy and Spain and spanned both the acute and convalescent phases of COVID-19. The prospective study material was composed of cDNA or gDNA derived from T cells, B-cell-depleted T cells, or PBMCs. Subjects who had been exposed to COVID-19, were actively infected with it, or had recovered from it provided the deeply sampled blood TCRbeta repertoires that made up the dataset. The repertoires were released in a freely available public database meant as a resource for research on the immune response to SARS-CoV-2. The samples were drawn from two sources: the first 160 participants of the ongoing ImmuneRACE study, and 1,200 or so subjects contributed by 6 global collaborators. Sample metadata almost always included a de-identified subject ID, COVID-19 status, age in years and sex. Where available, HLA class I and class II types were taken from metadata supplied by the sample provider and were not determined by assay-based typing.

Points the paper makes about the study in general: How much clinical and demographic metadata was included differed by source and by participant, and the metadata was provided uncurated.

TCRbeta CDR3 regions were amplified from genomic DNA by means of the immunoSEQ Assay, a bias-controlled multiplex PCR. The published analysis was carried out like this. The number of nucleated cells in each sample was estimated by amplification of reference gene primers within the assay. To quantify the absolute abundance of each unique TCRbeta CDR3 rearrangement, sequence reads were collapsed and filtered. For each sample, productive Simpson clonality was calculated by taking the square root of Simpson's diversity index across productive rearrangements. TCRdb provides this immuneACCESS table in a form limited to in-frame rearrangements. Some clones are lacking; in checked studies, under half of them reflect an unresolved V gene, and why the rest are absent is not known. The DNA gave D and trimming, while V, J and clone size come from that table. This sample lists 60,000 to 90,000 clones; less than 85% were detected once. The ten largest make up approximately 24% of the sample.

Remarks on this clone: Which antigen it targets is not known. Base quality data are lacking; no much larger clone is found one base away.

The collaborating institutions used their own protocols to collect whole blood in K2EDTA tubes. For TCRbeta analysis, collaborators shipped samples in one of three forms: frozen whole blood, isolated PBMCs, or DNA extracted from either of those sample types. From cysteine to phenylalanine, the CDR3 is 15 amino acids long. Only the CDR3 DNA is retained, 45 bases long and in frame from the first base. The germline V gene encodes CDR1 LNHDA and CDR2 SQIVND (reference sequence). At the junction V is shortened by 4 bases and J by 4 bases; bases outside the gene matches: 8. The receptor's source is a man aged 55 to 70 with acute or convalescent COVID-19. Sequencing was carried out using peripheral blood. Recombination linked TRBV19 to TRBJ2-5; 8 central bases correspond to TRBD1. The CDR3 in this case is CASSTQFDRGETQYF. The DNA sequence reads TGTGCCAGTAGTACTCAATTCGACAGGGGAGAGACCCAGTACTTC.